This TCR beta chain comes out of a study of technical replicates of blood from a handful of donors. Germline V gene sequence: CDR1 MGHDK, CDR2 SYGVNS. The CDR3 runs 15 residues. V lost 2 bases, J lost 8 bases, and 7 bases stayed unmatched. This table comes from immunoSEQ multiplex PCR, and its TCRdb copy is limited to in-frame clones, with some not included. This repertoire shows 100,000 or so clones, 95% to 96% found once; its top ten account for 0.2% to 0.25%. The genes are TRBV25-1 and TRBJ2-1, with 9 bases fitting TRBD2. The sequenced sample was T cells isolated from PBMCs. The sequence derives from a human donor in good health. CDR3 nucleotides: TGTGCCAGCAGTGAAGGAGGTAGCGGGGGATATGAGCAGTTCTTC. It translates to CASSEGGSGGYEQFF.